This T cell receptor (beta chain) is from a study of tumor and adjacent non-tumor tissue in lung cancer. Study as a whole: Patients were aged roughly 31 to 76, 9 to 10 men and about 5 women, stage I to III. Samples averaged approximately 4.2 million productive TCRbeta reads each. Study-level results: Significantly higher TCR diversity was found in tumor than normal lung. Tumor repertoires had a smaller top 100 clone share than normal lung.

This sample's RNA came from whole unsorted tissue. The CDR3 length is 16 residues. Per the germline V gene, CDR1 is SGHAT and CDR2 is FQDESV (reference sequence). Three rounds of nested PCR, following a modified ARM-PCR protocol, produced the TCRbeta library. Using its own MiXCR run on the multiplex PCR reads, TCRdb lists one record per CDR3 protein. The sample contains around 71,000 distinct CDR3 sequences, approximately 77% of which appear only once. As concerns this clonotype: What it binds is not known. This may stem from a read error, because a much larger clone lies one nucleotide away.

This chain joins TRBV11-1 and TRBJ1-1, with D perhaps TRBD1 (6 bases). The receptor was isolated from a woman aged 40 to 50 with non-small cell lung cancer. The sequencing sample was made of lung tumor tissue. The DNA for the CDR3 is TGTGCCAGCAGCTTGATGGGGGGCTCGGTGAACATTGAAGCTATCTTT. Translated, it gives CASSLMGGSVNIEAIF. Full variable domain (outside the CDR3, taken from reference TRBV11-1 and TRBJ1-1): EAEVAQSPRYKITEKSQAVAFWCDPISGHATLYWYRQILGQGPELLVQFQDESVVDDSQLPKDRFSAERLKGVDSTLKIQPAELGDSAMYLCASSLMGGSVNIEAIFGQGTRLTVV.